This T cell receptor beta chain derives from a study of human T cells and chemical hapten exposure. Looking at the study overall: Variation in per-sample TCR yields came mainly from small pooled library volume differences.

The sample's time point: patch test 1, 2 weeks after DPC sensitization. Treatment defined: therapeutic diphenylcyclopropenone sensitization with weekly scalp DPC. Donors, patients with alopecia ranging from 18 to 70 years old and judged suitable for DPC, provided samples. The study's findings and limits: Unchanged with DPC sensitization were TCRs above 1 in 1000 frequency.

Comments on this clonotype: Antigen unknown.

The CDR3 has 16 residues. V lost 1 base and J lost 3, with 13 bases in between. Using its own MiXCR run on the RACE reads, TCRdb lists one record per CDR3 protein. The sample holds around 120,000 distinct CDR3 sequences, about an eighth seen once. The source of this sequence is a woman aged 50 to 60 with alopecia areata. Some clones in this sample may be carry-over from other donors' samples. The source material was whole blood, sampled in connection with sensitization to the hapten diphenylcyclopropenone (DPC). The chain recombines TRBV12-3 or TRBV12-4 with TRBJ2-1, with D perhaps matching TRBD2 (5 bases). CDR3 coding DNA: TGTGCCAGCAGTTTAGGTCGGCTAGCCAGCTACAATGAGCAGTTCTTC. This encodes CASSLGRLASYNEQFF.